This T cell receptor (beta chain) was observed in a study of regulatory T cells in long-lasting Graves disease. Study-level information: Duration of antithyroid drug therapy among newly diagnosed Graves' patients was under 3 months.

CDR3 regions were amplified by Arm-PCR using iRepertoire HTBI primers to build TCR beta libraries. One entry per CDR3 protein, called by TCRdb with MiXCR from the multiplex PCR reads. The sample has about 440,000 distinct CDR3 sequences, more than 13% seen once. The length of the CDR3 is 14 residues. CDR1 is SGHTA, CDR2 FQGTGA, per germline. The V end lost 2 bases, the J end lost 7 bases, and 13 bases lay between the germline ends. Time point meaning: newly diagnosed GD, antithyroid drugs for less than 3 months. PBMCs were the source of the RNA used for TCR sequencing. Remarks on this clonotype: Its antigen is undetermined.

Study findings and constraints: Whereas new patients shared some 970 public clonotypes, persistent patients shared more, at a few thousand.

These data also featured in a second study, about T cells in Graves' hyperthyroidism and ophthalmopathy. That investigation notes: Recently diagnosed hyperthyroidism of less than 2 months' duration affected patients aged 18 to 65. Blood samples included most of the expanded thyroid clonotypes exceeding 0.001.

This clonotype originated in a young woman with Graves disease. The sample was peripheral blood mononuclear cells (PBMCs), taken at new diagnosis, from a patient treated with antithyroid drugs. The chain couples TRBV7-3 to TRBJ2-3, with D perhaps TRBD2 (6 bases). CDR3 coding DNA: TGTGCCAGCAGCTTAGCTGGGACTCCTTATACGCAGTATTTT. This sequence encodes CASSLAGTPYTQYF.